The next 22 T cell receptor beta chains were all read from a single sample in a study of blood T cell repertoires in COVID-19. Profiled with immunoSEQ multiplex PCR; TCRdb holds only in-frame clones, not every one. The table records 90,000 to 110,000 clones, 80% to 90% of them present only once. Sequenced material: peripheral blood. These receptors all come from an elderly woman with active or convalescent COVID-19.

This chain joins TRBV7-6 and TRBJ2-2, with TRBD1 matching 9 bases. Per the germline V gene, CDR1 is SGHVS and CDR2 is FNYEAQ. V gave up 5 bases and J gave up 5 bases; unmatched junction bases: 6. The CDR3 spans 15 residues. CDR3 in amino acids: CASSRDRGFTGELFF. CDR3 in DNA: TGTGCCAGCAGCCGTGACAGGGGGTTTACCGGGGAGCTGTTTTTT.

CDR3 in amino acids: CASSVAPRTANYGYTF. In DNA, the CDR3 is TGTGCCAGCAGCGTAGCCCCCAGGACAGCTAACTATGGCTACACCTTC. The chain recombines TRBV9 with TRBJ1-2; TRBD1 might be the D (6 bases). Germline V gene lookup returns CDR1 SGDLS and CDR2 YYNGEE. The CDR3 covers 16 residues. V lost 0 bases to trimming and J lost 0 bases, with 12 bases between them. Combining the CDR3 with reference TRBV9 and TRBJ1-2 gives the whole variable domain DSGVTQTPKHLITATGQRVTLRCSPRSGDLSVYWYQQSLDQGLQFLIQYYNGEERAKGNILERFSAQQFPDLHSELNLSSLELGDSALYFCASSVAPRTANYGYTFGSGTRLTVV.

Of note for this clone: Different DNA sequences within this sample yield the same CDR3. This rearrangement joins TRBV5-1 to TRBJ1-2, with 7 bases fitting TRBD1. Germline V gene sequence: CDR1 SGHRS, CDR2 YFSETQ. The CDR3 totals 14 residues. J was trimmed by 4 bases and V by 0 bases; bases with no gene match: 3. CDR3 bases: TGCGCCAGCAGCTTGGGACAGGGTGGCTATGGCTACACCTTC. Translation: CASSLGQGGYGYTF.

The gene calls are TRBV7-9 and TRBJ2-1; TRBD2 aligns across 14 bases. Looked up from germline, CDR1 is SEHNR and CDR2 is FQNEAQ (reference sequence). This CDR3 spans 19 amino acids. The V segment lost 3 bases and the J segment 8 bases; nucleotides outside the gene matches: 15. CDR3 coding DNA: TGTGCCAGCAGCTTGATGGGACAGGGGACTAGCGGGAGCTCCGATGAGCAGTTCTTC. The encoded protein is CASSLMGQGTSGSSDEQFF.

This chain links TRBV5-1 with TRBJ2-1; weak D call: TRBD2 (6 bases). The germline CDR1 and CDR2 sequences are SGHRS and YFSETQ. Trimming stripped 0 bases from V and 2 bases from J, with 12 bases between. The CDR3 contains 16 residues. In DNA form, the CDR3 reads TGCGCCAGCAGCTTGGGGCGGGACGCTCCCTACAATGAGCAGTTCTTC. Amino acids: CASSLGRDAPYNEQFF.

The chain combines TRBV9 with TRBJ1-5; 11 bases are shared with TRBD1. The germline V gene has CDR1 SGDLS and CDR2 YYNGEE. The CDR3 contains 18 residues. With 4 bases clipped from V and 6 bases from J, the junction kept 15 bases outside the gene matches. CDR3 amino acids: CASSFSPGQGGEGQPQHF. In nucleotides, the CDR3 is TGTGCCAGCAGCTTTTCACCGGGACAGGGGGGCGAAGGTCAGCCCCAGCATTTT.

This chain links TRBV6-5 with TRBJ2-7; the D gene is possibly TRBD1 (6 bases). Per germline, CDR1 MNHEY and CDR2 SVGAGI. The CDR3 loop spans 12 amino acids. Trimming shortened V by 9 bases and J by 2 bases, and 11 bases separated the two germline ends. The CDR3 region is CARSTGTYEQYF. CDR3 bases: TGTGCCAGATCAACAGGGACCTACGAGCAGTACTTC.

The V call is TRBV6-5, the J call TRBJ1-4; the D is unclear. Trimming cost V 6 bases and J 6 bases, with 11 bases left between them. The CDR3 sequence is 13 residues long. CDR1 is MNHEY, CDR2 SVGAGI, per germline. CDR3 coding DNA: TGTGCCAGCAGGACGGGGAAGGATGAAAAACTGTTTTTT. This sequence encodes CASRTGKDEKLFF.

The V gene is TRBV7-3, the J gene TRBJ2-1; TRBD2 agrees at 9 bases. After removal of 6 bases from V and 3 bases from J, the junction contained 12 bases not matched to a gene. This CDR3 spans 17 amino acids. Germline values: CDR1 SGHTA, CDR2 FQGTGA. For the CDR3, the DNA is TGTGCCAGCAGAGAGGAGGGGTTAGCGGGGGTCTACAATGAGCAGTTCTTC. It encodes CASREEGLAGVYNEQFF.

This clone was found once. CDR3 DNA: TGCGCCAGCAGCGAACGGGGACAGGGGAACACTGAAGCTTTCTTT. Protein sequence: CASSERGQGNTEAFF. This chain uses TRBV4-1 with TRBJ1-1; 9 bases line up with TRBD1. Germline CDR1 reads MGHRA; CDR2 reads YSYEKL. The CDR3 has 15 amino acids. V trimming: 5 bases; J trimming: 1 base; junction bases outside the gene matches: 5.

V is TRBV5-4 and J is TRBJ2-5; TRBD1 matches at 7 bases. The CDR3 has 13 amino acids. J was trimmed by 4 bases and V by 1 base; bases with no gene match: 1. CDR1 and CDR2 from the germline V gene are SGHNT and YYREEE (reference sequence). CDR3 in DNA: TGTGCCAGCAGCTTGAAGGGGGCAGAGACCCAGTACTTC. Amino acids: CASSLKGAETQYF.

This rearrangement joins TRBV28 to TRBJ2-1; D perhaps matches TRBD1 (6 bases). Germline V gene lookup returns CDR1 MDHEN and CDR2 SYDVKM. Deletions cut 5 bases from V and 5 bases from J, with 19 bases between. CDR3 length equals 16 residues. The CDR3 loop reads CASSALPGQGDNEQFF. The CDR3 region has the DNA TGTGCCAGCAGTGCCCTACCGGGACAAGGTGACAATGAGCAGTTCTTC.

The rearrangement uses TRBV28 and TRBJ1-2, with D tentatively TRBD1 (6 bases). CDR1 is MDHEN and CDR2 is SYDVKM in the germline V gene. The CDR3 spans 18 residues. Trimming stripped 5 bases from V and 0 bases from J, with 22 bases between. The CDR3 coding sequence is TGTGCCAGCAGTAATGGTGCGAAGGGGGATTCTGCTAACTATGGCTACACCTTC. The encoded protein is CASSNGAKGDSANYGYTF.

This chain uses TRBV9 with TRBJ2-4; 7 bases are shared with TRBD2. Germline assignment: CDR1 SGDLS and CDR2 YYNGEE. This CDR3 has 16 amino acids. V lost 4 bases and J lost 0; bases outside the gene matches: 7. The CDR3 DNA follows: TGTGCCAGCAGCCCGGGGGGACTTCTAGCCAAAAACATTCAGTACTTC. Its translation: CASSPGGLLAKNIQYF.

In its sample, this clone was seen a few times. The same CDR3 arises from other DNA sequences in this sample as well. This chain joins TRBV5-1 and TRBJ1-1; no reliable D call. The CDR3 covers 13 residues. The V end lost 2 bases, the J end lost 0 bases, and 5 bases lay between the germline ends. Germline V gene data show CDR1 as SGHRS and CDR2 as YFSETQ. The CDR3 sequence is CASSLTVNTEAFF. In nucleotides, the CDR3 is TGCGCCAGCAGCTTAACAGTGAACACTGAAGCTTTCTTT. The whole variable domain, remainder taken from reference TRBV5-1 and TRBJ1-1, is KAGVTQTPRYLIKTRGQQVTLSCSPISGHRSVSWYQQTPGQGLQFLFEYFSETQRNKGNFPGRFSGRQFSNSRSEMNVSTLELGDSALYLCASSLTVNTEAFFGQGTRLTVV.

This clone was observed a few times. V and J are TRBV12-3 or TRBV12-4 and TRBJ1-5; the D gene is possibly TRBD1 (5 bases). V dropped 3 bases and J dropped 6 bases, with 9 bases sitting between them. The CDR3 consists of 13 residues. The CDR3 coding sequence is TGTGCCAGCAGTTTGGGGGGGACTCAGCCCCAGCATTTT. This sequence encodes CASSLGGTQPQHF.

The chain uses TRBV5-1 and TRBJ2-7; D gene unclear. The CDR3 spans 11 residues. V shed 3 bases and J shed 4 bases, with 5 bases lying between them. Germline CDR1 SGHRS, CDR2 YFSETQ. The CDR3 nucleotides are TGCGCCAGCAGCTCCCCTTACGAGCAGTACTTC. This encodes CASSSPYEQYF.

The chain links TRBV2 to TRBJ2-1, with 9 nucleotides matching TRBD2. The V gene end was trimmed by 4 bases and the J gene end by 8 bases; junction bases not matched to a gene: 3. CDR3 length: 13 residues. CDR1 is SNHLY and CDR2 is FYNNEI in the germline V gene. The CDR3 protein is CASSGGRADEQFF. DNA for the CDR3: TGTGCCAGCAGTGGCGGGAGGGCCGATGAGCAGTTCTTC.

This clone showed up just a few times. The rearrangement links TRBV6-5 to TRBJ1-1; D possibly corresponds to TRBD1 (5 bases). CDR3 size: 13 residues. Germline V lookup: CDR1 MNHEY, CDR2 SVGAGI. The CDR3 DNA sequence: TGTGCGGCGGGACGAGACCCGAACACTGAAGCTTTCTTT. Translated: CAAGRDPNTEAFF.

This CDR3 is CASSLLLAGAANTGELFF. The CDR3 DNA follows: TGTGCCAGCAGTTTACTTCTAGCGGGAGCCGCGAACACCGGGGAGCTGTTTTTT. The chain employs TRBV28 and TRBJ2-2, with TRBD2 matching over 10 bases. The germline V gene has CDR1 MDHEN and CDR2 SYDVKM. V lost 2 bases and J lost 0; bases outside the gene matches: 6. The CDR3 runs 18 residues. Full variable domain (outside the CDR3, taken from reference TRBV28 and TRBJ2-2): DVKVTQSSRYLVKRTGEKVFLECVQDMDHENMFWYRQDPGLGLRLIYFSYDVKMKEKGDIPEGYSVSREKKERFSLILESASTNQTSMYLCASSLLLAGAANTGELFFGEGSRLTVL.

The chain recombines TRBV10-3 with TRBJ2-3; D gene uncertain. CDR1 and CDR2 from the germline V gene are ENHRY and SYGVKD. The CDR3 loop spans 12 amino acids. Between the trimmed V and J ends, which lost 7 bases and 4 bases, there was a span of 9 bases. The chain's CDR3 is CAITDTADTQYF. CDR3 DNA sequence: TGTGCCATCACCGATACTGCAGATACGCAGTATTTT.

The chain joins TRBV27 to TRBJ2-7; TRBD1 matches at 8 bases. CDR1 is MNHEY and CDR2 is SMNVEV in the germline V gene (reference sequence). The CDR3 spans 14 residues. The junction had 8 bases not matched to a gene; V was cut back by 3 bases and J by 7 bases. The CDR3 DNA sequence: TGTGCCAGCAGTTTCAGGGGGCTCCTTAGGGAGCAGTACTTC. This sequence encodes CASSFRGLLREQYF.